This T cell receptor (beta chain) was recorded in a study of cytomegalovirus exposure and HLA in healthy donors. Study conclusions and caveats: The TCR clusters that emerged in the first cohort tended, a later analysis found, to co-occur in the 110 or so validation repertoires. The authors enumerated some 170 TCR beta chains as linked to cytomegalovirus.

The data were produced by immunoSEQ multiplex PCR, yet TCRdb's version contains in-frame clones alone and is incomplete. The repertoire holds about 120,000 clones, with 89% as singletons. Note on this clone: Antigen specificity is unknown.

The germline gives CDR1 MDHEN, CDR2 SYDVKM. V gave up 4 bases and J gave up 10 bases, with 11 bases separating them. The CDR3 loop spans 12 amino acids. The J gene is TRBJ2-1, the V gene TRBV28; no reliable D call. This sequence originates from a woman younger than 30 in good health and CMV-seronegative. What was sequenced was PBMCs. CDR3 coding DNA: TGTGCCAGCAGTTCCCCCCCCGGGGAGCAGTTCTTC. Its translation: CASSSPPGEQFF.